The 11 T cell receptor beta chains listed next were all sequenced from one sample in a study of CD8 T cells in ankylosing spondylitis. Whole-study results and caveats: A motif of roughly eight highly homologous TCR beta variants was seen as apparently characteristic of ankylosing spondylitis blood.

Each CDR3 protein is one row after TCRdb ran MiXCR on the 5' RACE reads. The sample contains about 390,000 distinct CDR3 sequences, approximately 20% of which appear only once. Which antigens these TCRs recognize remains unknown. The sample consisted of blood, either unsorted or a sorted T cell fraction (not recorded which). The receptors derive from a male donor with ankylosing spondylitis.

The chain recombines TRBV14 with TRBJ1-3, with D unresolved. Germline CDR1 and CDR2: SGHDN and FVKESK. Between the trimmed V and J ends, which lost 5 bases and 4 bases, there was a span of 6 bases. The CDR3 covers 12 residues. Here the CDR3 reads CASSKWGNTIYF. CDR3 nucleotide sequence: TGTGCCAGCAGCAAGTGGGGAAACACCATATATTTT. The full variable domain, in which reference TRBV14 and TRBJ1-3 provide the parts outside the CDR3, is EAGVTQFPSHSVIEKGQTVTLRCDPISGHDNLYWYRRVMGKEIKFLLHFVKESKQDESGMPNNRFLAERTGGTYSTLKVQPAELEDSGVYFCASSKWGNTIYFGEGSWLTVV.

This chain uses TRBV19 with TRBJ2-3; no firm D call. The CDR3 is 13 residues long. Trimming took off 3 bases at V and 3 bases at J, with 7 bases between the two ends. Germline CDR1 is LNHDA and CDR2 is SQIVND (reference sequence). The CDR3: CASSIGHTDTQYF. The DNA of the CDR3 is TGTGCCAGTAGTATTGGCCATACAGATACGCAGTATTTT.

This chain uses TRBV11-3 with TRBJ2-3; D is ambiguous. Between the trimmed V and J ends, which lost 7 bases and 1 base, there was a span of 15 bases. CDR1 and CDR2 from the germline V gene are SGHNT and YENEEA. The CDR3 contains 15 residues. CDR3 sequence reads: CASNNDRLGTDTQYF. CDR3 sequence (DNA): TGTGCCAGCAACAACGACCGGTTGGGCACAGATACGCAGTATTTT.

The chain carries TRBV7-9 and TRBJ2-3, with D hard to call. Between the trimmed V and J ends, which lost 5 bases and 11 bases, there was a span of 14 bases. CDR1 SEHNR and CDR2 FQNEAQ come from the germline V gene (reference sequence). The CDR3 is made up of 12 amino acids. This CDR3 is CASSPPRYGQYF. CDR3 nucleotides: TGTGCCAGCAGCCCCCCCAGATACGGGCAGTATTTT.

CDR3 in amino acids: CSARTGLQPQHF. In DNA form, the CDR3 reads TGCAGTGCTAGGACAGGCCTTCAGCCCCAGCATTTT. V gene TRBV20-1 combines with J gene TRBJ1-5; TRBD1 is a possible D gene (6 bases). The CDR3 contains 12 residues. The V end was cut by 3 bases, the J end by 6 bases, with 9 bases between. Germline V CDR1 and CDR2: DFQATT, SNEGSKA (reference sequence).

The J gene is TRBJ1-5, the V gene TRBV6-2 or TRBV6-3; 7 nucleotides match TRBD1. V lost 8 bases to trimming and J lost 3 bases; unmatched junction nucleotides: 16. Germline values: CDR1 MNHEY, CDR2 SVGEGT. CDR3 length equals 17 residues. CDR3 sequence reads: CASGLTRSGQDNQPQHF. In DNA, the CDR3 is TGTGCCAGCGGCCTTACCAGGAGCGGACAGGACAATCAGCCCCAGCATTTT.

This CDR3 reads CASSLVGGGTTEAFF. The DNA of the CDR3 is TGCGCCAGCAGCTTGGTAGGGGGGGGGACCACTGAAGCTTTCTTT. The chain joins TRBV5-1 to TRBJ1-1; a weak D match, TRBD1 (6 bases). The germline V gene has CDR1 SGHRS and CDR2 YFSETQ. The CDR3 covers 15 residues. The V and J ends lost 0 bases and 4 bases respectively, with 13 bases between them.

This clonotype was counted only a few times. The gene calls are TRBV29-1 and TRBJ2-3; D uncertain. The V end lost 8 bases, the J end lost 0 bases, and 6 bases lay between the germline ends. Per germline, CDR1 SQVTM and CDR2 ANQGSEA. The CDR3 consists of 11 residues. CDR3 sequence (DNA): TGCAGCCTCACTAGCACAGATACGCAGTATTTT. Protein product: CSLTSTDTQYF.

The chain employs TRBV7-2 and TRBJ1-1, with 8 bases lining up with TRBD1. This CDR3 is 14 amino acids long. Trimming cost V 6 bases and J 2 bases; bases outside gene matches: 5. The germline gives CDR1 SGHTA, CDR2 FQGNSA. In DNA form, the CDR3 reads TGTGCCAGCAGAGGACAGGGAGGAAACACTGAAGCTTTCTTT. Its translation is CASRGQGGNTEAFF.

This clonotype was observed many times. The chain recombines TRBV29-1 with TRBJ2-1, with D unresolved. The CDR3 extends over 12 amino acids. The germline V gene encodes CDR1 SQVTM and CDR2 ANQGSEA. Trimming took off 2 bases at V and 7 bases at J, with 9 bases between the two ends. CDR3 region: CSVESRRNEQFF. DNA of the CDR3: TGCAGCGTTGAATCGCGCCGGAATGAGCAGTTCTTC.

The rearrangement joins TRBV28 to TRBJ1-5, with a tentative D call TRBD1 (5 bases). This CDR3 region has 15 residues. CDR1 is MDHEN and CDR2 is SYDVKM in the germline V gene. Trimming pared 6 bases from V and 7 bases from J, leaving 19 bases between. CDR3 sequence: CASSFTGLGRQPQHF. CDR3 bases: TGTGCCAGCAGCTTCACGGGGCTTGGTCGGCAGCCCCAGCATTTT.